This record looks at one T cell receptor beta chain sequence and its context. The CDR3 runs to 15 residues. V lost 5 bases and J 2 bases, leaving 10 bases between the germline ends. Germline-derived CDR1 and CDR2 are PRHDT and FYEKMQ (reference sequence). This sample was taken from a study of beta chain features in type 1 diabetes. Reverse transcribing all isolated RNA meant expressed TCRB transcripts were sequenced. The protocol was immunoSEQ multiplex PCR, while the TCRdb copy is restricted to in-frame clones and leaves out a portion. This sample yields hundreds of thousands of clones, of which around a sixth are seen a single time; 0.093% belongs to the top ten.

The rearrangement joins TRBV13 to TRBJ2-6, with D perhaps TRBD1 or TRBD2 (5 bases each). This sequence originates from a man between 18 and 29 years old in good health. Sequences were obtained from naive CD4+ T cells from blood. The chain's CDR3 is CASSPVGAGANVLTF. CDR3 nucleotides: TGTGCCAGCAGCCCAGTGGGGGCTGGGGCCAACGTCCTGACTTTC.